This T cell receptor (beta chain) was retrieved from a study of OX40 agonist ivuxolimab in advanced cancers. Overall study findings and caveats: More expanded clones were found, on average, in CD8+ than in CD4+ T cells.

As to this clone: Its antigen is still unknown.

Autoimmune disease history or systemic immunosuppression was exclusionary. Data came from immunoSEQ multiplex PCR; TCRdb stores just in-frame clones and leaves some out. The sample yields approximately 31,000 clones, over 85% seen once. The CDR3 consists of 19 residues. The V end lost 3 bases, the J end lost 0 bases, and 23 bases lay between the germline ends. Germline CDR1 MGHRA, CDR2 YSYEKL. Sequencing used CD4+ or CD8+ T cells sorted from blood, obtained in a trial of the OX40 agonist ivuxolimab. The chain couples TRBV4-1 to TRBJ2-5; D may be TRBD2 (7 bases). The sequence derives from an adult with an advanced solid tumor such as melanoma, head and neck, liver or kidney cancer. The CDR3 loop is CASSHPGVGGGPYQETQYF. CDR3 DNA: TGCGCCAGCAGCCACCCCGGTGTTGGCGGGGGCCCGTACCAAGAGACCCAGTACTTC.